The clone carrying this T cell receptor beta chain was seen a few times. Its antigen is unknown. This specimen comes from a study of CD8 T cells in Susac syndrome. Study background: When blood was collected, patients with Susac syndrome were therapy-naive, were taking corticosteroids, or were receiving intravenous immunoglobulin alone. Overall study results and limits: Where Susac syndrome CD4+ T cell repertoires were concerned, no clonal expansion was evident.

CDR1 is SGHRS, CDR2 YFSETQ, per germline. V was shortened by 0 bases and J by 8 bases, with 17 bases between the two germline ends. The CDR3 runs 15 residues. With random hexamers, reverse transcription was performed on about 0.5 to 1 ug of RNA. TCRdb re-derived calls from the immunoSEQ multiplex PCR reads in MiXCR, one entry per CDR3 protein. The sample lists under 95,000 distinct CDR3 sequences; just under 95% were seen once. The receptor was isolated from a human donor with Susac syndrome. The chain employs TRBV5-1 and TRBJ1-2, with D perhaps TRBD1 (5 bases). The sample taken for sequencing was CD4+ T cells from PBMCs. The DNA for the CDR3 is TGCGCCAGCAGCTTGGTCCAAACAGGATTGCAAGGCTACACCTTC. Protein product: CASSLVQTGLQGYTF.